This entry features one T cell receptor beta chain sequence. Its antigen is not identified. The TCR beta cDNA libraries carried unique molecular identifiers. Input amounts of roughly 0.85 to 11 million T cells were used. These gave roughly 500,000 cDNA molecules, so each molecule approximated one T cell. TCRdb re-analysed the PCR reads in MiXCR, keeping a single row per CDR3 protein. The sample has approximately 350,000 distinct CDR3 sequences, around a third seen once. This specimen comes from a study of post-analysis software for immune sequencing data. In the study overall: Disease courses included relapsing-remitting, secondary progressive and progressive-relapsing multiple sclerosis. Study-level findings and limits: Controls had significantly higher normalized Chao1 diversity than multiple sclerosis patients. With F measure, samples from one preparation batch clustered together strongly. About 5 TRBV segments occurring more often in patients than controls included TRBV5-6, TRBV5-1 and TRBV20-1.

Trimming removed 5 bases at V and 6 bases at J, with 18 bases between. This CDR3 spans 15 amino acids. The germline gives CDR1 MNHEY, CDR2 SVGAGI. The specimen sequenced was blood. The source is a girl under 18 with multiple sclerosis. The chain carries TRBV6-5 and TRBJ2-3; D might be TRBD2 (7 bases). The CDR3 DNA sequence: TGTGCCAGCAGTATCGGGGGGCCTGACACTGATACGCAGTATTTT. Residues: CASSIGGPDTDTQYF.